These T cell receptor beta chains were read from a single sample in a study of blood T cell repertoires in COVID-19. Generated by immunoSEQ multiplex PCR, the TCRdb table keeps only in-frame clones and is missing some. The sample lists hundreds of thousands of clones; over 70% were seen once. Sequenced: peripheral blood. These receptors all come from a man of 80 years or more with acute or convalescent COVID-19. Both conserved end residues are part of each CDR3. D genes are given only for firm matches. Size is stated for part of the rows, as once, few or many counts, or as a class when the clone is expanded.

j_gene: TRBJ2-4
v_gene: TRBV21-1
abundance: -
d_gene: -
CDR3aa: CASSPPGQGISQYF
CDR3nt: TGTGCCAGCAGCCCCCCCGGACAGGGAATTTCTCAGTACTTC

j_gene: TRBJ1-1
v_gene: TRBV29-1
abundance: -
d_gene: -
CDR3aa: CSVEGGATEAFF
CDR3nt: TGCAGCGTTGAGGGGGGGGCCACTGAAGCTTTCTTT

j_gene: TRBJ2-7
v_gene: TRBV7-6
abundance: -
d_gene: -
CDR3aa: CASSLYFQTRAGEQYF
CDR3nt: TGTGCCAGCAGCTTATATTTCCAGACGAGGGCGGGCGAGCAGTACTTC

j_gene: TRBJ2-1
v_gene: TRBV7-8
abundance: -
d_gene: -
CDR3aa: CASSLLTLYVQATSYNEQFF
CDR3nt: TGTGCCAGCAGCCTCCTGACCCTCTATGTACAGGCTACATCCTACAATGAGCAGTTCTTC

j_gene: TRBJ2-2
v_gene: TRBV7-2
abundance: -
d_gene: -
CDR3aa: CASSFLAQNTGELFF
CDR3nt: TGTGCCAGCAGCTTCCTAGCTCAGAACACCGGGGAGCTGTTTTTT

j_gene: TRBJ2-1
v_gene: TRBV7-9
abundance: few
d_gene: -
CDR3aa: CASSLGQNEQFF
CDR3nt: TGTGCCAGCAGCTTAGGTCAAAATGAGCAGTTCTTC

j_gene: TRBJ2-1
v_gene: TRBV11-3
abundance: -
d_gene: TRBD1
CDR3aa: CASSLAGDRVFDEQFF
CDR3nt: TGTGCCAGCAGCTTAGCCGGGGACAGGGTATTCGATGAGCAGTTCTTC

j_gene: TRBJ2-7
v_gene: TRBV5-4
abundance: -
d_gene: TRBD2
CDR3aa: CASSDQRGAGGEQYF
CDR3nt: TGTGCCAGCAGCGATCAGCGGGGGGCCGGAGGCGAGCAGTACTTC

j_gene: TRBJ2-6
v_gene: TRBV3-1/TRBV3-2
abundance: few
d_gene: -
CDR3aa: CASSQARLGANVLTF
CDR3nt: TGTGCCAGCAGCCAAGCTCGACTCGGGGCCAACGTCCTGACTTTC

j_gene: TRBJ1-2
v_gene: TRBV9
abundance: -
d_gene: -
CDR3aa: CASSVDGIGGYTF
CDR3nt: TGTGCCAGCAGCGTAGATGGAATCGGGGGCTACACCTTC

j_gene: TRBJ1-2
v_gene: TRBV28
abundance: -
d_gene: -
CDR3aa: CASSLYREYGYTF
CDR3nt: TGTGCCAGCAGTTTGTACAGGGAGTATGGCTACACCTTC

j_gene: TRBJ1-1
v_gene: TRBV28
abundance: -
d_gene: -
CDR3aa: CASSYGVLRDGGAFF
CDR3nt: TGTGCCAGCAGTTATGGGGTTTTGAGGGATGGAGGAGCTTTCTTT

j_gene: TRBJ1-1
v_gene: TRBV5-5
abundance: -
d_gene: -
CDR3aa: CASSLEGVAEAFF
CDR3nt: TGTGCCAGCAGCTTGGAGGGGGTTGCTGAAGCTTTCTTT

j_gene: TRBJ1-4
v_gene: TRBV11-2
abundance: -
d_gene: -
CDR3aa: CASSLDAKGKEKLFF
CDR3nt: TGTGCCAGCAGCTTAGATGCGAAGGGGAAAGAAAAACTGTTTTTT

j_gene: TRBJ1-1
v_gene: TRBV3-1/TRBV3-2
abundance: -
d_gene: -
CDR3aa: CASSYGLNTEAFF
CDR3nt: TGTGCCAGCAGCTATGGCCTGAACACTGAAGCTTTCTTT

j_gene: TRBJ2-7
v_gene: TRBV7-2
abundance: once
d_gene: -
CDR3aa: CASSLQGGLPYEQYF
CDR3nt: TGTGCCAGCAGTTTACAGGGAGGGCTCCCCTACGAGCAGTACTTC

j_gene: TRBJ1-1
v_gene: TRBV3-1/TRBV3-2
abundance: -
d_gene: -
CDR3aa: CASSQVTNTEAFF
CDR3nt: TGTGCCAGCAGCCAAGTTACTAACACTGAAGCTTTCTTT

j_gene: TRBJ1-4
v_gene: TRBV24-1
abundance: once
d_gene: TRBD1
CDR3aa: CATSEAGTGDEKLFF
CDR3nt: TGTGCCACCAGTGAGGCCGGGACAGGGGATGAAAAACTGTTTTTT

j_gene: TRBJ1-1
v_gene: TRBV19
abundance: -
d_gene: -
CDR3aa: CASRRSGNTEAFF
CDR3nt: TGTGCCAGTAGAAGGTCGGGTAACACTGAAGCTTTCTTT

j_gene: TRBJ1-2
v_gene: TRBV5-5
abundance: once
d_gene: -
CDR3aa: CASSRQTAEVGGYTF
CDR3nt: TGTGCCAGCAGCCGACAGACTGCTGAGGTGGGTGGCTACACCTTC

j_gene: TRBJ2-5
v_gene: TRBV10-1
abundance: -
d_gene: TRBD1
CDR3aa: CASSEGQVFETQYF
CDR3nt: TGCGCCAGCAGTGAGGGACAGGTCTTCGAGACCCAGTACTTC

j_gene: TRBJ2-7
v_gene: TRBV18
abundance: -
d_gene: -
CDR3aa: CASSLISSYEQYF
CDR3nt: TGTGCCAGCTCCCTTATCAGCTCCTACGAGCAGTACTTC

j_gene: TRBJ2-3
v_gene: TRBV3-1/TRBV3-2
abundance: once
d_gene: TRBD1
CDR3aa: CASSQRDRGADTQYF
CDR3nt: TGTGCCAGCAGCCAGCGAGACAGGGGCGCAGATACGCAGTATTTT

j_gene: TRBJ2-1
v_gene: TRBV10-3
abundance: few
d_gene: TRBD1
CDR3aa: CAARQGSNNEQFF
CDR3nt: TGTGCCGCAAGACAGGGATCCAACAATGAGCAGTTCTTC

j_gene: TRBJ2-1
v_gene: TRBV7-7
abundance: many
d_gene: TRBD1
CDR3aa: CASSSGTGAYNEQFF
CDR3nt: TGTGCTAGCAGCTCCGGGACAGGGGCCTACAATGAGCAGTTCTTC

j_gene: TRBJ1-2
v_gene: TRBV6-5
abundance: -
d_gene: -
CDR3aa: CASSPTRGYGYTF
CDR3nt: TGTGCCAGCAGTCCTACTCGGGGCTATGGCTACACCTTC

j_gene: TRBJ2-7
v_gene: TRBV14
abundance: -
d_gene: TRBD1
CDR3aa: CASSLTGDFHEQYF
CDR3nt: TGTGCCAGCAGCCTGACAGGGGACTTCCACGAGCAGTACTTC

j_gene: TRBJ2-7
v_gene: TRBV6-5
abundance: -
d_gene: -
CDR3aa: CASSSGSNSYEQYF
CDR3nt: TGTGCCAGCAGCTCCGGGTCCAACTCCTACGAGCAGTACTTC

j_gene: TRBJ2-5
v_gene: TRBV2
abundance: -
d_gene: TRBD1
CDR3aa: CASTDRVQETQYF
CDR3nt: TGTGCCAGCACTGACAGGGTACAAGAGACCCAGTACTTC

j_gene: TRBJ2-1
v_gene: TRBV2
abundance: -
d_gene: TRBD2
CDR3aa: CASRRTGTSNEQFF
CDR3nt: TGTGCCAGCAGGAGAACCGGGACTAGCAATGAGCAGTTCTTC

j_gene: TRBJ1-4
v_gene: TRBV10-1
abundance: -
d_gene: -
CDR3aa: CASSGRFITNEKLFF
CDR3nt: TGCGCCAGCAGTGGCAGGTTTATAACTAATGAAAAACTGTTTTTT

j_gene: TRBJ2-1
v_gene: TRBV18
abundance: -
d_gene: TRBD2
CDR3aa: CASSSLAGAYNEQFF
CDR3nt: TGTGCCAGCTCATCCTTAGCGGGGGCCTACAATGAGCAGTTCTTC

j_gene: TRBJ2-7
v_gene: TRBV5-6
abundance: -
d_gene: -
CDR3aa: CASSLTGKQYF
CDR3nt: TGTGCCAGCAGCTTAACAGGGAAGCAGTACTTC

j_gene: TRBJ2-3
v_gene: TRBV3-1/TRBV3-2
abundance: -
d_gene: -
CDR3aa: CASSQTGDKADTQYF
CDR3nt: TGTGCCAGCAGCCAAACGGGAGACAAGGCAGATACGCAGTATTTT

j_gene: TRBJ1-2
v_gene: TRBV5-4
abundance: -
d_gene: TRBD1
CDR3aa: CASRGQGTIGYTF
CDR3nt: TGTGCCAGCAGAGGACAGGGGACAATAGGATACACCTTC

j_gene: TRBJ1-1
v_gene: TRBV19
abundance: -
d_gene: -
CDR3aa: CASKAQVYTEAFF
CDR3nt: TGTGCCAGTAAGGCACAGGTATACACTGAAGCTTTCTTT